Each of the 9 T cell receptor beta chains below was sequenced from the same sample in a study of breast tumors, draining lymph nodes, adjacent tissues. Using its own MiXCR run on the multiplex PCR reads, TCRdb lists one record per CDR3 protein. The data contain 11,000 to 15,000 distinct CDR3 sequences, roughly 55% of them seen just once; the ten biggest clones take up 30% to 35%. The source material was tumor-adjacent breast tissue. These TCRs come from a female donor with breast cancer. Some clones in this sample may be carry-over from other donors' samples.

The J gene is TRBJ2-1, the V gene TRBV29-1, with 7 bases aligning to TRBD1. The V and J ends lost 7 bases and 3 bases, in that order; junction bases with no gene match: 6. The germline V gene has CDR1 SQVTM and CDR2 ANQGSEA. CDR3 length: 13 residues. This chain's CDR3 is CSAPGQLYNEQFF. Written as DNA, the CDR3 is TGCAGCGCCCCGGGACAGCTCTACAATGAGCAGTTCTTC.

J is TRBJ2-7 and V is TRBV14; D is uncertain. CDR1 and CDR2 (germline): SGHDN, FVKESK. Trimming took off 0 bases at V and 6 bases at J, with 3 bases between the two ends. The CDR3 contains 11 residues. The CDR3 spells CASSQDREQYF. CDR3 nucleotide sequence: TGTGCCAGCAGCCAAGATCGCGAGCAGTACTTC.

The J gene is TRBJ2-3, the V gene TRBV11-2; D is perhaps TRBD2 (5 bases). Germline CDR1 SGHAT, CDR2 FQNNGV. This CDR3 contains 17 residues. V was clipped by 0 bases and J by 0 bases, with 13 bases between them. The CDR3 loop reads CASSLEVGSRSTDTQYF. The CDR3 nucleotides are TGTGCCAGCAGCTTAGAGGTTGGGAGTCGGAGCACAGATACGCAGTATTTT.

The chain joins TRBV9 to TRBJ1-6; TRBD1 matches 8 bases. The CDR3 runs to 14 residues. The ends lost 0 bases at V and 9 bases at J; junction bases unmatched: 2. CDR1 is SGDLS, CDR2 YYNGEE, per germline. This CDR3 is CASSVEGQVSPLHF. The CDR3 DNA is TGTGCCAGCAGCGTAGAGGGACAGGTTTCACCCCTCCACTTT. The variable domain in full, completed from reference TRBV9 and TRBJ1-6, reads DSGVTQTPKHLITATGQRVTLRCSPRSGDLSVYWYQQSLDQGLQFLIQYYNGEERAKGNILERFSAQQFPDLHSELNLSSLELGDSALYFCASSVEGQVSPLHFGNGTRLTVT.

By share of the sample, this clonotype is medium-sized (0.01 to 0.1%). J is TRBJ2-6 and V is TRBV10-3, with TRBD2 as a possible D gene (6 bases). V gave up 4 bases and J gave up 6 bases, with 10 bases separating them. The CDR3 has 14 amino acids. The germline CDR1 and CDR2 sequences are ENHRY and SYGVKD. The DNA of the CDR3 is TGTGCCATCAGTGGCTCGGGAGCGGCCAACGTCCTGACTTTC. Residues: CAISGSGAANVLTF.

The genes are TRBV19 and TRBJ1-6; D not resolved. Germline V gives CDR1 LNHDA, CDR2 SQIVND (reference sequence). This CDR3 spans 14 amino acids. With 7 bases removed from V and 0 bases from J, the gap between germline ends came to 7 bases. This chain's CDR3 is CASTFSSYNSPLHF. The CDR3 coding sequence is TGTGCCAGTACGTTCAGCTCCTATAATTCACCCCTCCACTTT.

Remarks on this clonotype: Since the CDR3 does not end with the conserved phenylalanine or tryptophan, this likely comes from a read error. It is unclear where the CDR3 begins or ends on the DNA, so no DNA is shown, and the CDR3 is as TCRdb lists it. The chain recombines TRBV20-1 with TRBJ1-4; the table names TRBD1, a call not compared with the DNA. With termini counted, the CDR3 has 12 amino acids. Per germline, CDR1 DFQATT and CDR2 SNEGSKA (reference sequence). The CDR3 loop is CSAPQGQGAGVY.

This clonotype was found many times. V and J are TRBV9 and TRBJ1-1, with D tentatively TRBD1 (6 bases). This CDR3 has 14 residues. Per germline, CDR1 SGDLS and CDR2 YYNGEE. V was trimmed by 4 bases and J by 2 bases, leaving 12 bases between them. The DNA for the CDR3 is TGTGCCAGCAGCCCTCAGGGGACTAACACTGAAGCTTTCTTT. Translated: CASSPQGTNTEAFF.

This chain joins TRBV7-2 and TRBJ1-5, with no clear D. The CDR3 loop spans 15 amino acids. V lost 1 base to trimming and J lost 4 bases, with 11 bases between them. Germline values: CDR1 SGHTA, CDR2 FQGNSA. Here the CDR3 DNA reads TGTGCCAGCAGCTTAGTGTTCGGGGAGAATCAGCCCCAGCATTTT. Translation gives CASSLVFGENQPQHF. Full variable domain (remainder filled in from reference TRBV7-2 and TRBJ1-5): GAGVSQSPSNKVTEKGKDVELRCDPISGHTALYWYRQSLGQGLEFLIYFQGNSAPDKSGLPSDRFSAERTGGSVSTLTIQRTQQEDSAVYLCASSLVFGENQPQHFGDGTRLSIL.